This paragraph reports one TCR beta chain. Its antigen is currently unknown. The sample comes from a study of shared clonotypes between healthy human individuals. About the research overall: Samples came from a couple of female and three male donors aged 18 to 49.

Method: immunoSEQ multiplex PCR; TCRdb's copy keeps in-frame clones and lacks some. The sample includes about 2.4 million clones, over 85% of them seen just once. CDR3 length: 13 amino acids. V lost 3 bases to trimming and J lost 5 bases, with 8 bases between them. Per the germline V gene, CDR1 is LNHDA and CDR2 is SQIVND (reference sequence). Study results and limitations: About 5% of naive CD4 clonotypes were shared across several donors. Larger estimated richness was generally seen in naive subsets than in memory subsets.

J is TRBJ1-5 and V is TRBV19; D might be TRBD1 (6 bases). The origin of this receptor is a man aged 18 to 30 in good health. Some clones in this sample may be carry-over from other donors' samples. The sequencing input was naive CD4+ T cells from PBMCs. Sample subset: CD45RA+ positively selected. The CDR3 region is CASSMDSDQPQHF. CDR3 coding DNA: TGTGCCAGTAGTATGGACAGTGATCAGCCCCAGCATTTT.